One and the same sample provided the 21 T cell receptor beta chains below, sequenced in a study of CD8+CD57+ T cells in acquired aplastic anemia. Genomic DNA, serving as template, underwent TCR beta VDJ and CDR3 profiling. TCRdb itself ran the reads through MiXCR, one entry per CDR3 protein. The sample lists approximately 130,000 distinct CDR3 sequences; about 40% were seen once. CD8+CD57+ cell expansion, shown by flow cytometry, had occurred in the patients selected for sequencing. Specimen: sorted CD4+, CD8+, or CD8+CD57+ T cells (not recorded which) from PBMCs. The origin of the receptors is a human donor with aplastic anemia.

This clonotype was recorded at least ten times. This chain links TRBV20-1 with TRBJ2-4, with 7 nucleotides matching TRBD2. After removal of 0 bases from V and 6 bases from J, the junction contained 2 bases not matched to a gene. There are 13 residues in the CDR3. Germline CDR1 and CDR2: DFQATT and SNEGSKA (reference sequence). The CDR3 nucleotides read TGCAGTGCTAGAGATCCGGGGGGAAACATTCAGTACTTC. This codes for CSARDPGGNIQYF.

This chain's CDR3 is CASSPRTSGGFPETQYF. The CDR3 nucleotides read TGTGCCAGCAGCCCCCGGACTAGCGGGGGGTTCCCAGAGACCCAGTACTTC. The rearrangement links TRBV7-3 to TRBJ2-5; 14 bases are shared with TRBD2. The CDR3 covers 17 residues. The germline CDR1 and CDR2 sequences are SGHTA and FQGTGA. J lost 4 bases, V lost 5 bases, and 9 bases had no gene match. The full variable domain, completed using reference TRBV7-3 and TRBJ2-5, is GAGVSQTPSNKVTEKGKYVELRCDPISGHTALYWYRQSLGQGPEFLIYFQGTGAADDSGLPNDRFFAVRPEGSVSTLKIQRTERGDSAVYLCASSPRTSGGFPETQYFGPGTRLLVL.

This clonotype has a handful of counts. At one end, the junction sequence differs from germline, possibly due to a read error. V gene TRBV19 combines with J gene TRBJ2-5; D gene ambiguous. The CDR3 covers 13 residues. Per germline, CDR1 LNHDA and CDR2 SQIVND (reference sequence). For the CDR3, the DNA is TGTGCCAGTAGTATGAGGCCTGGAGAGACACAGTACTTC. Its translation: CASSMRPGETQYF. Full variable domain (missing parts from reference TRBV19 and TRBJ2-5): DGGITQSPKYLFRKEGQNVTLSCEQNLNHDAMYWYRQDPGQGLRLIYYSQIVNDFQKGDIAEGYSVSREKKESFPLTVTSAQKNPTAFYLCASSMRPGETQYFGPGTRLLVL.

This clonotype was recorded once. The chain uses TRBV5-6 and TRBJ2-7; D call uncertain. V gave up 1 base and J gave up 7 bases, with 6 bases separating them. The V gene's germline CDR1 is SGHDT and CDR2 YYEEEE. The CDR3 spans 11 residues. The CDR3 DNA is TGTGCCAGCAGCTTGTGGGCAGAGCAGTACTTC. Encoded protein: CASSLWAEQYF.

The DNA for the CDR3 is TGTGCCAGCAGCTTTAAGAGGATCGACGGCCACACCTTC. It codes for CASSFKRIDGHTF. The V gene is TRBV5-6, the J gene TRBJ1-2, with unresolved D. The CDR3 is 13 amino acids. V lost 2 bases to trimming and J lost 12 bases, with 17 bases between them. Per the germline V gene, CDR1 is SGHDT and CDR2 is YYEEEE.

The rearrangement uses TRBV19 and TRBJ1-6; TRBD1 matches 7 bases. J gave up 9 bases and V 5 bases, and 19 bases lay outside the gene matches. The length of the CDR3 is 18 residues. CDR1 is LNHDA, CDR2 SQIVND, per germline (reference sequence). This chain's CDR3 is CASSPPGQKGAIGSPLHF. As DNA, the CDR3 is TGTGCCAGTAGTCCCCCGGGACAGAAAGGGGCTATAGGTTCACCCCTCCACTTT.

This clonotype occurred a few times. This sequence joins TRBV7-9 and TRBJ2-5, with D possibly TRBD2 on 5 matching bases. Trimming pared 5 bases from V and 4 bases from J, leaving 20 bases between. CDR3 length equals 16 residues. Looked up from germline, CDR1 is SEHNR and CDR2 is FQNEAQ (reference sequence). Written as DNA, the CDR3 is TGTGCCAGCAGCCTTTCGGGGTACTGGTACCGAGAGACCCAGTACTTC. As protein: CASSLSGYWYRETQYF.

This clonotype was seen repeatedly, ten times or more. Here the CDR3 DNA reads TGTGCCAGCAGCACGGACAGGGTGGATACGCAGTATTTT. It yields the protein CASSTDRVDTQYF. V usage is TRBV5-6 and J usage is TRBJ2-3, with TRBD1 matching 8 bases. There are 13 residues in the CDR3. Per the germline V gene, CDR1 is SGHDT and CDR2 is YYEEEE. The trim removed 4 bases at V and 6 bases at J, leaving 4 bases unmatched.

This chain uses TRBV6-1 with TRBJ1-2; D may be TRBD1 (5 bases). Germline values: CDR1 MNHNS, CDR2 SASEGT. The CDR3 covers 14 residues. V was clipped by 2 bases and J by 2 bases, with 9 bases between them. CDR3 in DNA: TGTGCCAGCAGTGAAAACCAGGGCAACTATGGCTACACCTTC. This encodes CASSENQGNYGYTF.

Note on this clonotype: This could be a read error, since a much larger clone is one nucleotide away. The chain combines TRBV10-3 with TRBJ2-7; D not resolved. CDR1 and CDR2 from the germline V gene are ENHRY and SYGVKD. This CDR3 is 14 amino acids long. The DNA for the CDR3 is TGTCCCAGCAGTGGACGGACGAGCAACTACGAGCAGTACTTC. Encoded protein: CPSSGRTSNYEQYF.

The CDR3 loop reads CAHAGGRNYEQYF. DNA of the CDR3: TGTGCGCATGCAGGGGGCAGGAACTACGAGCAGTACTTC. The chain combines TRBV10-3 with TRBJ2-7; 8 bases align to TRBD1. The CDR3 has 13 amino acids. The V gene's germline CDR1 is ENHRY and CDR2 SYGVKD.

The chain joins TRBV2 to TRBJ2-7; D may correspond to TRBD1 or TRBD2 (5 bases each). The CDR3 contains 13 residues. The V end lost 5 bases, the J end lost 1 base, and 9 bases lay between the germline ends. The germline V gene has CDR1 SNHLY and CDR2 FYNNEI. CDR3 region: CASSLGESYEQYF. CDR3 nucleotides: TGTGCCAGCAGTTTAGGGGAGTCCTACGAGCAGTACTTC.

This clonotype was seen ten or more times. This chain connects TRBV11-2 to TRBJ2-3; 9 nucleotides agree with TRBD2. The V gene end was trimmed by 0 bases and the J gene end by 3 bases; junction bases not matched to a gene: 7. The CDR3 contains 17 residues. CDR1 SGHAT and CDR2 FQNNGV come from the germline V gene. DNA for the CDR3: TGTGCCAGCAGCTTAGATGGAGCGGGGGGCAATACAGATACGCAGTATTTT. As protein: CASSLDGAGGNTDTQYF.

CDR3 protein: CASSRANQPQHF. The CDR3 bases are TGTGCCAGCAGCCGGGCCAATCAGCCCCAGCATTTT. This rearrangement joins TRBV7-8 to TRBJ1-5; unclear D gene. Germline-derived CDR1 and CDR2 are SGHVS and FQNEAQ. V was cut by 5 bases and J by 3 bases, with 5 bases left in between. The CDR3 contains 12 residues.

This clonotype was recorded many times. The chain has TRBV24-1 and TRBJ1-5; TRBD1 might be the D (5 bases). Trimming pared 10 bases from V and 5 bases from J, leaving 11 bases between. The CDR3 contains 12 residues. Germline V gives CDR1 KGHDR, CDR2 SFDVKD. CDR3 DNA: TGTGCCACTTCTCAGGGTCATCAGCCCCAGCATTTT. It is translated as CATSQGHQPQHF.

This clonotype appeared a single time. The chain is built from TRBV10-3 and TRBJ2-5; a possible D gene is TRBD2 (6 bases). This CDR3 comprises 15 residues. Per the germline V gene, CDR1 is ENHRY and CDR2 is SYGVKD. The ends were cut back, 4 bases at V and 5 bases at J, with 17 bases in the middle. CDR3 bases: TGTGCCATCAGTGCGGGGACTCGCCTTGGGGAGACCCAGTACTTC. Translated, it gives CAISAGTRLGETQYF.

The chain combines TRBV7-8 with TRBJ1-6, with D unclear. CDR3 length equals 17 residues. With 4 bases removed from V and 5 bases from J, the gap between germline ends came to 18 bases. The V gene's germline CDR1 is SGHVS and CDR2 FQNEAQ. The CDR3 DNA reads TGTGCCAGCAGCTCAGTCATCATAGGCGGCCATAATTCACCCCTCCACTTT. It is translated as CASSSVIIGGHNSPLHF.

This sequence joins TRBV15 and TRBJ2-5, with D unresolved. Between the trimmed V and J ends, which lost 0 bases and 5 bases, there was a span of 16 bases. Germline V gene data show CDR1 as LNHNV and CDR2 as YYDKDF (reference sequence). CDR3 length: 16 amino acids. CDR3 loop: CATSRDLRLFGETQYF. The DNA for the CDR3 is TGTGCCACCAGCAGAGATCTACGCCTATTTGGCGAGACCCAGTACTTC.

This clonotype was picked up many times. The rearrangement links TRBV19 to TRBJ1-5, with D maybe TRBD1 (5 bases). CDR1 and CDR2 (germline): LNHDA, SQIVND (reference sequence). V dropped 8 bases and J dropped 2 bases, with 13 bases sitting between them. The CDR3 extends over 14 amino acids. In DNA form, the CDR3 reads TGTGCCAGTGGGGGGGGGTTTCGCAATCAGCCCCAGCATTTT. Its protein product is CASGGGFRNQPQHF.

J is TRBJ2-5 and V is TRBV2; the D gene could be TRBD1 or TRBD2 (5 bases each). The germline V gene encodes CDR1 SNHLY and CDR2 FYNNEI. The V end was cut by 6 bases, the J end by 4 bases, with 12 bases between. This CDR3 contains 13 residues. The CDR3 DNA follows: TGTGCCAGCAGCAGGGAGACGGGAGAGACCCAGTACTTC. This encodes CASSRETGETQYF.

This chain uses TRBV6-1 with TRBJ2-5; tentatively, D is TRBD2 (7 bases). Trimming removed 6 bases at V and 5 bases at J, with 16 bases between. From germline, CDR1 is MNHNS and CDR2 SASEGT. CDR3 length: 14 residues. CDR3 in amino acids: CASSLRGARETQYF. CDR3 DNA: TGTGCCAGCAGCCTTCGGGGGGCCCGGGAGACCCAGTACTTC.